This T cell receptor beta chain was retrieved from a study of T cells after yellow fever vaccination. In the case of this clonotype: The antigen is undetermined.

The CDR3 runs to 13 residues. The germline V gene has CDR1 SQVTM and CDR2 ANQGSEA. Trimming removed 4 bases from V and 8 bases from J, with 17 bases in between. Study-wide findings and caveats: FACS-sorted repertoires could harbor abundant contaminating bulk-population clonotypes.

Making TCR cDNA involved 5'RACE template switching, which added UMIs and a universal primer site. TCRdb re-derived calls from the 5' RACE reads in MiXCR, one entry per CDR3 protein. This table has roughly 300,000 distinct CDR3 sequences, roughly 8.4% appearing once. Sequences were derived from PBMCs, sampled about 49 days after the first yellow fever vaccination. The V gene is TRBV29-1, the J gene TRBJ1-1; perhaps TRBD1 as D (5 bases). The sequence came from a man between 18 and 29 years old who received the YFV17D yellow fever vaccine. The CDR3 nucleotides are TGCAGCGTTGCGGGACTCCCCGGACGGGAAGCTTTCTTT. It translates to CSVAGLPGREAFF.